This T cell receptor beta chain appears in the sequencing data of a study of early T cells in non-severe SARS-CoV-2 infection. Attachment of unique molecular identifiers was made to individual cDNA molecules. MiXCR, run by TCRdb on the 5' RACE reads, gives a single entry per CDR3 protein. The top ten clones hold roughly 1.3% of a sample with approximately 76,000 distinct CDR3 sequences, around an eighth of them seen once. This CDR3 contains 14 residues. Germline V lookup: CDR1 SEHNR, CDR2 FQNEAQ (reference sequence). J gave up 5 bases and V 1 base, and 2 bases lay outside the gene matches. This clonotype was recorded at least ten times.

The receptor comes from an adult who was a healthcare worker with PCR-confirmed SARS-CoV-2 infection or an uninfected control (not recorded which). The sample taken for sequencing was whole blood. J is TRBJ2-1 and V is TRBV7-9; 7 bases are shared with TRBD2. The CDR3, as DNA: TGTGCCAGCAGCTTAGGGCGGGAGAACAATGAGCAGTTCTTC. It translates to CASSLGRENNEQFF.